Shown below are 5 T cell receptor beta chains from a single sample sequenced in a study of CD8+CD57+ T cells in acquired aplastic anemia. Only patients with CD8+CD57+ cell expansion on flow cytometry were chosen for sequencing. Both TCR beta VDJ combination and CDR3 sequence profiling were carried out. Genomic DNA was the template for this profiling. Each CDR3 protein is one row after TCRdb ran MiXCR on the reads. The sample lists just over 450,000 distinct CDR3 sequences; around 30% were seen once. The sequencing sample was made of sorted CD4+, CD8+, or CD8+CD57+ T cells (not recorded which) from PBMCs. The receptor source for this set is a human donor with aplastic anemia.

This clonotype was recorded at least ten times. J is TRBJ1-2 and V is TRBV9, with D hard to call. Trimming took 3 bases from V and 7 from J, leaving 16 bases between them. Germline V gene data show CDR1 as SGDLS and CDR2 as YYNGEE. CDR3 size: 14 residues. The CDR3 sequence: CASSEGPSAIGYTF. The CDR3 DNA follows: TGTGCCAGCAGCGAAGGACCCAGTGCCATTGGCTACACCTTC.

This chain links TRBV11-1 with TRBJ1-5; D is undetermined. Trimming stripped 6 bases from V and 7 bases from J, with 19 bases between. The germline V gene encodes CDR1 SGHAT and CDR2 FQDESV (reference sequence). This CDR3 spans 15 amino acids. In DNA, the CDR3 is TGTGCCAGCAGTTTACGGGAGGCACCAGGCCAGCCCCAGCATTTT. Protein product: CASSLREAPGQPQHF.

The genes are TRBV20-1 and TRBJ2-3; 14 bases map to TRBD2. V lost 4 bases and J lost 5; bases outside the gene matches: 5. The CDR3 covers 15 residues. Germline assignment: CDR1 DFQATT and CDR2 SNEGSKA (reference sequence). CDR3 protein: CSATGLAGGLDTQYF. The DNA for the CDR3 is TGCAGTGCTACCGGACTAGCGGGAGGTTTAGATACGCAGTATTTT.

This sequence joins TRBV5-1 and TRBJ1-1; TRBD1 matches at 8 bases. Trimming removed 3 bases from V and 1 base from J; junction bases left unmatched: 2. CDR3 length equals 14 residues. Germline assignment: CDR1 SGHRS and CDR2 YFSETQ. This CDR3 reads CASSWDRTNTEAFF. CDR3 nucleotides: TGCGCCAGCAGCTGGGACAGGACGAACACTGAAGCTTTCTTT.

This clonotype was seen repeatedly, ten times or more. This sequence joins TRBV5-6 and TRBJ1-2; D gene uncertain. Trimming pared 0 bases from V and 7 bases from J, leaving 10 bases between. CDR1 is SGHDT and CDR2 is YYEEEE in the germline V gene. This CDR3 spans 13 amino acids. This chain's CDR3 is CASSLGRRSGYTF. The CDR3 region has the DNA TGTGCCAGCAGCTTGGGCAGGCGGAGTGGCTACACCTTC.